The 11 T cell receptor beta chains below come from one sample, sequenced in a study of blood T cell repertoires in COVID-19. Measured with immunoSEQ multiplex PCR; TCRdb has only the in-frame clones, and not every one. The sample lists fewer than 400,000 clones, approximately 85% seen once, with around 2.1% in the top ten. Sequenced material: PBMCs or T cells enriched from blood (not recorded which). These receptors were collected from a man aged 25 to 45 who had recovered from COVID-19.

This sequence joins TRBV30 and TRBJ1-2, with TRBD1 matching over 8 bases. The ends lost 6 bases at V and 2 bases at J; junction bases unmatched: 5. CDR1 is GTSNPN and CDR2 is SVGIG in the germline V gene (reference sequence). The CDR3 runs 13 residues. CDR3 in DNA: TGTGCCTGTGGGGACAGGAGGAACTATGGCTACACCTTC. Its protein is CACGDRRNYGYTF.

The chain joins TRBV19 to TRBJ2-7, with 7 positions matching TRBD1. The CDR3 totals 15 residues. V gave up 2 bases and J gave up 3 bases; unmatched junction bases: 7. Germline V gene sequence: CDR1 LNHDA, CDR2 SQIVND (reference sequence). The CDR3 DNA sequence: TGTGCCAGTAGTATATCTGGACAGGATATCTACGAGCAGTACTTC. Translated: CASSISGQDIYEQYF. The entire variable domain, with the rest obtained from reference TRBV19 and TRBJ2-7, is as follows: DGGITQSPKYLFRKEGQNVTLSCEQNLNHDAMYWYRQDPGQGLRLIYYSQIVNDFQKGDIAEGYSVSREKKESFPLTVTSAQKNPTAFYLCASSISGQDIYEQYFGPGTRLTVT.

The chain joins TRBV5-4 to TRBJ2-7; TRBD1 matches at 8 bases. CDR3 length equals 17 residues. Germline V gene lookup returns CDR1 SGHNT and CDR2 YYREEE (reference sequence). Trimming cost V 4 bases and J 4 bases; bases outside gene matches: 16. The CDR3 DNA reads as TGTGCCAGCAGCCCCAAAGGCGGGACAGGTGGAGCATACGAGCAGTACTTC. It translates to CASSPKGGTGGAYEQYF.

The chain carries TRBV27 and TRBJ1-3; D is unresolved. CDR1 MNHEY and CDR2 SMNVEV come from the germline V gene (reference sequence). Trimming left V 5 bases short and J 4 bases short, with 9 bases between. The CDR3 has 13 amino acids. CDR3 bases: TGTGCCAGCAGTCCCCCCGGGGGAAACACCATATATTTT. It yields the protein CASSPPGGNTIYF.

The chain couples TRBV29-1 to TRBJ1-2; D may be TRBD1 (5 bases). The V gene's germline CDR1 is SQVTM and CDR2 ANQGSEA. Trimming stripped 0 bases from V and 4 bases from J, with 9 bases between. CDR3 length: 13 amino acids. Here the CDR3 DNA reads TGCAGCGTTGAAGACAGGGCGATCTATGGCTACACCTTC. This translates into CSVEDRAIYGYTF.

This sequence joins TRBV15 and TRBJ1-5; D remains ambiguous. The CDR3 is made up of 15 amino acids. The germline CDR1 and CDR2 sequences are LNHNV and YYDKDF (reference sequence). Trimming left V 0 bases short and J 1 base short, with 7 bases between. In nucleotides, the CDR3 is TGTGCCACCAGCAGAGATCCACTGAGCAATCAGCCCCAGCATTTT. It yields the protein CATSRDPLSNQPQHF.

The rearrangement uses TRBV11-1 and TRBJ1-1; D possibly corresponds to TRBD1 (6 bases). Germline values: CDR1 SGHAT, CDR2 FQDESV (reference sequence). The CDR3 covers 15 residues. Trimming removed 3 bases at V and 5 bases at J, with 16 bases between. Here the CDR3 DNA reads TGTGCCAGCAGCTTTAATGGGGGCCGAGGGACTGAAGCTTTCTTT. Translation: CASSFNGGRGTEAFF.

This clone appeared a single time. The chain is built from TRBV5-4 and TRBJ1-1; tentatively, D is TRBD1 (5 bases). The length of the CDR3 is 15 residues. V gave up 4 bases and J gave up 0 bases, with 13 bases separating them. Germline V gene sequence: CDR1 SGHNT, CDR2 YYREEE (reference sequence). The CDR3 region is CASSAGGTMNTEAFF. CDR3 DNA sequence: TGTGCCAGCAGCGCCGGGGGTACCATGAACACTGAAGCTTTCTTT.

The chain employs TRBV29-1 and TRBJ1-1, with a tentative D call TRBD1 (5 bases). The V end was cut by 4 bases, the J end by 6 bases, with 12 bases between. CDR3 length equals 12 residues. The germline V gene has CDR1 SQVTM and CDR2 ANQGSEA. The DNA for the CDR3 is TGCAGCGTTGCGAGGCAGGGCTCTGAAGCTTTCTTT. Translation gives CSVARQGSEAFF.

The chain joins TRBV4-3 to TRBJ1-2, with D possibly TRBD1 on 5 matching bases. The germline V gene encodes CDR1 LGHNA and CDR2 YSLEER. The CDR3 is made up of 16 amino acids. The germline V and J ends were trimmed by 0 bases and 6 bases, with 17 bases remaining between them. CDR3: CASSQDIVVSGDGYTF. The CDR3 coding sequence is TGCGCCAGCAGCCAAGATATAGTCGTGTCGGGGGATGGCTACACCTTC.

The chain is built from TRBV19 and TRBJ1-2, with 9 nucleotides matching TRBD1. Per the germline V gene, CDR1 is LNHDA and CDR2 is SQIVND (reference sequence). After removal of 5 bases from V and 7 bases from J, the junction contained 11 bases not matched to a gene. The CDR3 spans 15 residues. The CDR3 reads CASSATGTGLFGYTF. The CDR3 DNA is TGTGCCAGTAGTGCGACCGGGACAGGGTTGTTTGGCTACACCTTC.